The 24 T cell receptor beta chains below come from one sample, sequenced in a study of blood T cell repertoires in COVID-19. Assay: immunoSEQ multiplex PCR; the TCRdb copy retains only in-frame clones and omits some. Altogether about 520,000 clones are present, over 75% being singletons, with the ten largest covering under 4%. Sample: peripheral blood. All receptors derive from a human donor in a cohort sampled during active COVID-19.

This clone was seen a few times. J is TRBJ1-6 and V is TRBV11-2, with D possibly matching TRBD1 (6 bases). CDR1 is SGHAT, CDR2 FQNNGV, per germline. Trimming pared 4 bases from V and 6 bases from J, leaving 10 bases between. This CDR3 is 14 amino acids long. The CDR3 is CASSSTGSNSPLHF. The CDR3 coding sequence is TGTGCCAGCAGCTCCACAGGGAGTAATTCACCCCTCCACTTT.

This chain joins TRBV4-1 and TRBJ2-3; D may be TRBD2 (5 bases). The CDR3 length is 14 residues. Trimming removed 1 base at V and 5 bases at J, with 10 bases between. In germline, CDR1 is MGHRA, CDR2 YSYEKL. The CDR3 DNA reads TGCGCCAGCAGCCAAGTGGACGGAGGAGATACGCAGTATTTT. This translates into CASSQVDGGDTQYF.

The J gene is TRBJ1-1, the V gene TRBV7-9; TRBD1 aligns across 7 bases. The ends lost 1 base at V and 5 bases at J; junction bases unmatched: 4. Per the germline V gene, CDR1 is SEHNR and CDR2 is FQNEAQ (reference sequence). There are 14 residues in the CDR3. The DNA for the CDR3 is TGTGCCAGCAGCTTAGAGGGCAGGGGGACTGAAGCTTTCTTT. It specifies CASSLEGRGTEAFF.

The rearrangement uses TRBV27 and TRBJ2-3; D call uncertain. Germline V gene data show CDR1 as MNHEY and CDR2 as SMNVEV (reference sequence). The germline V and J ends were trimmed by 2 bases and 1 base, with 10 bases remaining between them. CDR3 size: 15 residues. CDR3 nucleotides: TGTGCCAGCAGTTTACGATGGGCAGGCACAGATACGCAGTATTTT. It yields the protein CASSLRWAGTDTQYF.

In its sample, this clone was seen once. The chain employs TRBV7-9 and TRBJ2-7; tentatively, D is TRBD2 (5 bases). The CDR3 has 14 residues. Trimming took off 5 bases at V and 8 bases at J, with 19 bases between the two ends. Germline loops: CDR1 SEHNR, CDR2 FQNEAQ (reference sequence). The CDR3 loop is CASSRRELTSKQYF. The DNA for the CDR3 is TGTGCCAGCAGCCGAAGGGAGTTGACTTCAAAGCAGTACTTC.

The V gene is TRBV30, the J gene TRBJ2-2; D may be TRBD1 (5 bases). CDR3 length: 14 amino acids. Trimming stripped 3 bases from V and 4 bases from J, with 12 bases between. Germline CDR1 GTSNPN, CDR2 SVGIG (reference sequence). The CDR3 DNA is TGTGCCTGGAGGACAGCCCCGGGCACCGGGGAGCTGTTTTTT. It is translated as CAWRTAPGTGELFF.

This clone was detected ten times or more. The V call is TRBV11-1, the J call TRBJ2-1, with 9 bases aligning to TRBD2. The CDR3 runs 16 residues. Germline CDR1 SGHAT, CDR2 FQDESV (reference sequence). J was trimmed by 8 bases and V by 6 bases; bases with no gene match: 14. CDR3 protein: CASRLTRAGGGYEQFF. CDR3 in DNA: TGTGCCAGCAGATTGACTAGGGCGGGAGGGGGCTATGAGCAGTTCTTC. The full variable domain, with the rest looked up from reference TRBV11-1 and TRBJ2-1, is EAEVAQSPRYKITEKSQAVAFWCDPISGHATLYWYRQILGQGPELLVQFQDESVVDDSQLPKDRFSAERLKGVDSTLKIQPAELGDSAMYLCASRLTRAGGGYEQFFGPGTRLTVL.

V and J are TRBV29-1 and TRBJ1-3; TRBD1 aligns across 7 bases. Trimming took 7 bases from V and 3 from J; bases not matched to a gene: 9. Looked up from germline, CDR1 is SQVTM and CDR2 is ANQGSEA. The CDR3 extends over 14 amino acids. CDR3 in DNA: TGCAGCGCCACGGGGACAGCGATTGGAAACACCATATATTTT. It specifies CSATGTAIGNTIYF. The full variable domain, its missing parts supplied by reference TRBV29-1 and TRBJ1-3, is SAVISQKPSRDICQRGTSLTIQCQVDSQVTMMFWYRQQPGQSLTLIATANQGSEATYESGFVIDKFPISRPNLTFSTLTVSNMSPEDSSIYLCSATGTAIGNTIYFGEGSWLTVV.

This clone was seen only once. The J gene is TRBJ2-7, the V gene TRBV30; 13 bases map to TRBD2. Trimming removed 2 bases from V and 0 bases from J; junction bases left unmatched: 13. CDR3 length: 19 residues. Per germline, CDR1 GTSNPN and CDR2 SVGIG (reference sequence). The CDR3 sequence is CAWSTLAGGPDRLSYEQYF. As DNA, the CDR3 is TGTGCCTGGAGTACACTAGCGGGAGGGCCGGATCGTCTCTCCTACGAGCAGTACTTC.

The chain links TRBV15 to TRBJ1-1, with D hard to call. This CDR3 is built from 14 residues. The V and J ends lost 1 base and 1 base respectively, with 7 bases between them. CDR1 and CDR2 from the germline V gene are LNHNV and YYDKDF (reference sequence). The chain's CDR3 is CATSRGEGNTEAFF. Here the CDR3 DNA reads TGTGCCACCAGCAGAGGAGAGGGGAACACTGAAGCTTTCTTT.

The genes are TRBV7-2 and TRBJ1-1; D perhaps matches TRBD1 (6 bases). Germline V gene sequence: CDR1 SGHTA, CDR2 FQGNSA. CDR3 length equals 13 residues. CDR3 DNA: TGTGCACATTTCAGGGGCGCCGGAACTGAAGCTTTCTTT. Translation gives CAHFRGAGTEAFF.

The CDR3 DNA follows: TGTGCCACAGACGGCGGGCTAGCGGGCGACAATGAGCAGTTCTTC. It translates to CATDGGLAGDNEQFF. The rearrangement joins TRBV24-1 to TRBJ2-1; TRBD2 agrees at 8 bases. The junction had 12 bases not matched to a gene; V was cut back by 10 bases and J by 5 bases. The length of the CDR3 is 15 residues. Germline V gene data show CDR1 as KGHDR and CDR2 as SFDVKD.

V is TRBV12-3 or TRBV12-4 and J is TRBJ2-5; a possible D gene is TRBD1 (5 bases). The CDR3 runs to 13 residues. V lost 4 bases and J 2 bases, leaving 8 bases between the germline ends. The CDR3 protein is CASSWGRQETQYF. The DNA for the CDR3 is TGTGCCAGCAGTTGGGGCCGTCAAGAGACCCAGTACTTC.

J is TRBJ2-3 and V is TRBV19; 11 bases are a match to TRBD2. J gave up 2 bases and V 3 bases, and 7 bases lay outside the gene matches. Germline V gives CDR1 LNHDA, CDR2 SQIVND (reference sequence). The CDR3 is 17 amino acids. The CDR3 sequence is CASSIFLAGGNTDTQYF. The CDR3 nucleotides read TGTGCCAGTAGTATCTTCCTAGCGGGAGGTAACACAGATACGCAGTATTTT.

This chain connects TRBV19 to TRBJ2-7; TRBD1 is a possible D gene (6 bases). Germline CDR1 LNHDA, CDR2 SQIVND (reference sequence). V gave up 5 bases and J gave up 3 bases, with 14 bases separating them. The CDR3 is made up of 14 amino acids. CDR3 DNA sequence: TGTGCCAGTAGTCAACAGGGCGGAAACTACGAGCAGTACTTC. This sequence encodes CASSQQGGNYEQYF.

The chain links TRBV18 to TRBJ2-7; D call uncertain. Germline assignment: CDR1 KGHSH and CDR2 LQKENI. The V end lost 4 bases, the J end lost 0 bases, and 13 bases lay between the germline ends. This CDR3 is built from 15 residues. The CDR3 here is CASSLGGASSYEQYF. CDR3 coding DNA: TGTGCCAGCTCACTAGGCGGCGCCAGCTCCTACGAGCAGTACTTC.

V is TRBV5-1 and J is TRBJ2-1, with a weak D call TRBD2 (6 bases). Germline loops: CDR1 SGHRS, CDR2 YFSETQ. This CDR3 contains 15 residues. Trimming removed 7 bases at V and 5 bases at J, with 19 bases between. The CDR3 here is CASSNSAGSDNEQFF. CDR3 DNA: TGCGCCAGCTCCAATTCAGCCGGGAGCGACAATGAGCAGTTCTTC.

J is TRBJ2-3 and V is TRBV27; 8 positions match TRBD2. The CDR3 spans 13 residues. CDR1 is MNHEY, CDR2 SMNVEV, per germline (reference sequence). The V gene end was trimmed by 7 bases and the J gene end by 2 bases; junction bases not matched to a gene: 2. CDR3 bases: TGTGCCAGCAAGGGACTAGACACAGATACGCAGTATTTT. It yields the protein CASKGLDTDTQYF.

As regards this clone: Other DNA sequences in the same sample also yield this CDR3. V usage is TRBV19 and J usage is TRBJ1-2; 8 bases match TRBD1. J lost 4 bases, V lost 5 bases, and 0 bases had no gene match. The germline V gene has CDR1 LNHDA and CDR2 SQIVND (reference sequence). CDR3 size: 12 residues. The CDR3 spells CASSDRGYGYTF. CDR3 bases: TGTGCCAGTAGTGACAGGGGCTATGGCTACACCTTC.

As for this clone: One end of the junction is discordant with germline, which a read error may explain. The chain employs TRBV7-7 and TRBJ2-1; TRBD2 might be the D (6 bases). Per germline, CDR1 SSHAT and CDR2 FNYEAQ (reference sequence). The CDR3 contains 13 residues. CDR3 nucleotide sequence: TGTGCTAGCAGCTTAGAGGTGGGACTGGAGCAGTTCTTC. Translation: CASSLEVGLEQFF. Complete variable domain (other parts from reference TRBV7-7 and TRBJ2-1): GAGVSQSPRYKVTKRGQDVTLRCDPISSHATLYWYQQALGQGPEFLTYFNYEAQPDKSGLPSDRFSAERPEGSISTLTIQRTEQRDSAMYRCASSLEVGLEQFFGPGTRLTVL.

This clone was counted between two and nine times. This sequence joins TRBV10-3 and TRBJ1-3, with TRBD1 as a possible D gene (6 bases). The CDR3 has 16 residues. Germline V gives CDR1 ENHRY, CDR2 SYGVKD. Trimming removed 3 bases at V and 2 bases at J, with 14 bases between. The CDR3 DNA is TGTGCCATCAGTGATTCACAGGGATCGGCTGGAAACACCATATATTTT. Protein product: CAISDSQGSAGNTIYF.

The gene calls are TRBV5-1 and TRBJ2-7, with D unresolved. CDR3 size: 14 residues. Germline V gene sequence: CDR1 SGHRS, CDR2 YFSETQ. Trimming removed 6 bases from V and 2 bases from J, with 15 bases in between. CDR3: CASKETLLTYEQYF. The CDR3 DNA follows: TGCGCCAGCAAGGAGACGCTCCTTACCTACGAGCAGTACTTC.

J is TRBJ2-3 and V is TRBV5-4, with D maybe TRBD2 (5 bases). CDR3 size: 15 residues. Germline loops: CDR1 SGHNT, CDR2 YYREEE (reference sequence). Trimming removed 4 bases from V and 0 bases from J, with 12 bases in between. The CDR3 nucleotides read TGTGCCAGCAGCGGAGGACCGACTAGCACAGATACGCAGTATTTT. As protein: CASSGGPTSTDTQYF.

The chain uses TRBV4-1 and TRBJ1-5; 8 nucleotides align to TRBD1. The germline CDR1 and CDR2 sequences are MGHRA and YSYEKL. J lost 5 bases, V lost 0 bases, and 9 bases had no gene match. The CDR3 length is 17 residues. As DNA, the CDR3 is TGCGCCAGCAGCCAAGATGAGGTTCAGGGGGCAGATCAGCCCCAGCATTTT. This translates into CASSQDEVQGADQPQHF.